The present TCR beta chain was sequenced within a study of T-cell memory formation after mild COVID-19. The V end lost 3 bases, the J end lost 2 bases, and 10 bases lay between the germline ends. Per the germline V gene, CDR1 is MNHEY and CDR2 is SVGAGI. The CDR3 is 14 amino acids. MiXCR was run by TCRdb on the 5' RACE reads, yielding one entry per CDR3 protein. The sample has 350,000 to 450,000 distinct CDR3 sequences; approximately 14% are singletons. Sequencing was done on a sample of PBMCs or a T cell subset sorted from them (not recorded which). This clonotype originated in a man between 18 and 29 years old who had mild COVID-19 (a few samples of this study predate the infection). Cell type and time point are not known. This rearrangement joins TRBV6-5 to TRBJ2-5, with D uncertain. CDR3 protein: CASSYHPGQETQYF. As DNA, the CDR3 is TGTGCCAGCAGTTATCATCCTGGGCAAGAGACCCAGTACTTC.